These 14 T cell receptor beta chains were sequenced from one sample in a study of identical twins. Each CDR3 protein gets one entry after TCRdb re-called the 5' RACE reads with MiXCR. The sample holds around 650,000 distinct CDR3 sequences, about 7.6% seen once. This sample also belongs to another study, concerning yellow fever vaccine responses in identical twins.

Sequenced sample: PBMCs. All receptors come from a woman aged 18-29 years in good health.

Many counts were recorded for this clonotype. In DNA form, the CDR3 reads TGTGCCAGCAGCGCATCCGGGTTAGAGCAGTTCTTC. Translation: CASSASGLEQFF. V is TRBV12-3 or TRBV12-4 and J is TRBJ2-1, with D hard to call. Trimming removed 6 bases from V and 10 bases from J, with 13 bases in between. The CDR3 totals 12 residues.

V and J are TRBV9 and TRBJ2-3; 8 bases are a match to TRBD1. Per the germline V gene, CDR1 is SGDLS and CDR2 is YYNGEE. The CDR3 spans 16 residues. V was pared by 0 bases and J by 0 bases, with 3 bases of the junction left unmatched. CDR3 protein: CASSVGQGKSTDTQYF. The CDR3 nucleotides are TGTGCCAGCAGCGTAGGACAGGGGAAAAGCACAGATACGCAGTATTTT.

This chain connects TRBV28 to TRBJ2-7, with 14 bases lining up with TRBD2. The CDR3 runs 15 residues. V gave up 4 bases and J gave up 9 bases; unmatched junction bases: 8. Germline-derived CDR1 and CDR2 are MDHEN and SYDVKM. The CDR3 reads CASSSGTSGSTGQYF. In DNA, the CDR3 is TGTGCCAGCAGTTCCGGGACTAGCGGGAGCACCGGGCAGTACTTC.

The CDR3 nucleotides are TGCGCCAGCAGCCAAGCGACAGGCAGCTATGGCTACACCTTC. It is translated as CASSQATGSYGYTF. The chain is built from TRBV4-1 and TRBJ1-2, with D possibly matching TRBD1 (6 bases). Looked up from germline, CDR1 is MGHRA and CDR2 is YSYEKL. CDR3 length: 14 amino acids. V was clipped by 1 base and J by 4 bases, with 10 bases between them.

This clonotype has only a few counts. The rearrangement uses TRBV4-2 and TRBJ2-7, with a tentative D call TRBD2 (6 bases). The germline V gene encodes CDR1 LGHNA and CDR2 YNFKEQ. Trimming pared 1 base from V and 7 bases from J, leaving 17 bases between. The CDR3 spans 15 residues. The CDR3 here is CASSQVVGTPGEQYF. In DNA form, the CDR3 reads TGTGCCAGCAGCCAAGTTGTCGGGACTCCCGGAGAGCAGTACTTC.

This clonotype was seen ten or more times. The chain has TRBV2 and TRBJ2-1; no clear D. Germline lookup yields CDR1 SNHLY and CDR2 FYNNEI. CDR3 length equals 14 residues. Trimming removed 3 bases from V and 5 bases from J, with 11 bases in between. The CDR3 spells CASSDEAVNNEQFF. CDR3 DNA: TGTGCCAGCAGTGATGAGGCAGTCAACAATGAGCAGTTCTTC.

This clonotype was seen a handful of times. The chain uses TRBV9 and TRBJ2-1; possible D gene TRBD2, 7 bases. Trimming cost V 0 bases and J 7 bases, with 17 bases left between them. This CDR3 region has 16 residues. Germline-derived CDR1 and CDR2 are SGDLS and YYNGEE. CDR3 coding DNA: TGTGCCAGCAGCGTAGTTTGGGGGGGGGCAATAAATGAGCAGTTCTTC. The encoded protein is CASSVVWGGAINEQFF.

The rearrangement links TRBV6-5 to TRBJ2-2; D possibly corresponds to TRBD1 (5 bases). V lost 0 bases and J 6 bases, leaving 14 bases between the germline ends. Germline CDR1 and CDR2: MNHEY and SVGAGI. CDR3 length: 16 amino acids. As DNA, the CDR3 is TGTGCCAGCAGTTACTCGGCACAGGATTTGTCCGGGGAGCTGTTTTTT. This gives the protein CASSYSAQDLSGELFF.

This clonotype was seen many times. CDR3 DNA: TGTGCCAGCATGTGGGACTTCGGCACAGATACGCAGTATTTT. Translated, it gives CASMWDFGTDTQYF. The V and J genes are TRBV12-3 or TRBV12-4 and TRBJ2-3; D perhaps matches TRBD2 (6 bases). V lost 7 bases and J 1 base, leaving 12 bases between the germline ends. CDR3 size: 14 residues.

The V gene is TRBV5-6, the J gene TRBJ2-3; D uncertain. Trimming pared 1 base from V and 0 bases from J, leaving 12 bases between. The CDR3 consists of 16 residues. The V gene's germline CDR1 is SGHDT and CDR2 YYEEEE. The CDR3 region is CASSLFGWGSTDTQYF. The CDR3 nucleotides are TGTGCCAGCAGCTTGTTCGGGTGGGGAAGCACAGATACGCAGTATTTT.

This clonotype came up many times. This chain uses TRBV12-3 or TRBV12-4 with TRBJ2-1; tentative D call: TRBD2 (6 bases). Trimming stripped 6 bases from V and 4 bases from J, with 19 bases between. The CDR3 is 16 residues long. The CDR3: CASSPTGSLKYNEQFF. The CDR3 bases are TGTGCCAGCAGCCCAACCGGGAGCCTAAAATACAATGAGCAGTTCTTC.

The chain has TRBV2 and TRBJ2-7; 7 bases align to TRBD1. The CDR3 has 15 amino acids. Germline loops: CDR1 SNHLY, CDR2 FYNNEI. The V and J ends lost 3 bases and 0 bases, in that order; junction bases with no gene match: 5. DNA of the CDR3: TGTGCCAGCAGTGATTGGACAGGCCGCTCCTACGAGCAGTACTTC. This encodes CASSDWTGRSYEQYF. The variable domain in full, completed from reference TRBV2 and TRBJ2-7, reads EPEVTQTPSHQVTQMGQEVILRCVPISNHLYFYWYRQILGQKVEFLVSFYNNEISEKSEIFDDQFSVERPDGSNFTLKIRSTKLEDSAMYFCASSDWTGRSYEQYFGPGTRLTVT.

This clonotype occurred a few times. The CDR3 DNA is TGTGCCAGCAGCCAAGCCGGACAGGGCGAGTTCTTC. Its protein is CASSQAGQGEFF. The V gene is TRBV3-1, the J gene TRBJ2-1, with 8 bases identical to TRBD1. Germline trimming cut 1 base from V and 14 bases from J; bases unmatched to any gene: 4. The CDR3 is 12 residues long. Germline-derived CDR1 and CDR2 are LGHDT and YNNKEL (reference sequence).

In its sample, this clonotype was seen many times. The genes are TRBV20-1 and TRBJ2-6; D is perhaps TRBD2 (5 bases). The CDR3 is made up of 16 amino acids. The ends were cut back, 2 bases at V and 0 bases at J, with 11 bases in the middle. CDR1 and CDR2 from the germline V gene are DFQATT and SNEGSKA (reference sequence). CDR3: CSARTPEGSGANVLTF. As DNA, the CDR3 is TGCAGTGCTAGAACACCCGAGGGCTCTGGGGCCAACGTCCTGACTTTC.